This paragraph covers one T cell receptor beta chain sequence. The target antigen is unknown. This sample is part of a study of T cell responses to AZD1222 COVID-19 vaccine. Study findings and constraints: Clonal diversity was possibly underestimated; the donors were predominantly white British and more often female.

Second-dose schedules of about 4 or about 12 weeks were combined. CDR1 SGHRS and CDR2 YFSETQ come from the germline V gene. V gave up 4 bases and J gave up 0 bases, with 10 bases separating them. The CDR3 is 14 residues long. TCRdb's table, derived via immunoSEQ multiplex PCR, lists solely in-frame clones and lacks some. This sample has 46,000 or so clones, with 90% found just once. The sample consisted of peripheral blood, taken 28 days after the second AZD1222 dose. This receptor was obtained from an adult who received the AZD1222 COVID-19 vaccine. V usage is TRBV5-1 and J usage is TRBJ1-1; D is unclear. The CDR3 bases are TGCGCCAGCAGCCCCTGGACGGTGAACACTGAAGCTTTCTTT. Translated, it gives CASSPWTVNTEAFF.